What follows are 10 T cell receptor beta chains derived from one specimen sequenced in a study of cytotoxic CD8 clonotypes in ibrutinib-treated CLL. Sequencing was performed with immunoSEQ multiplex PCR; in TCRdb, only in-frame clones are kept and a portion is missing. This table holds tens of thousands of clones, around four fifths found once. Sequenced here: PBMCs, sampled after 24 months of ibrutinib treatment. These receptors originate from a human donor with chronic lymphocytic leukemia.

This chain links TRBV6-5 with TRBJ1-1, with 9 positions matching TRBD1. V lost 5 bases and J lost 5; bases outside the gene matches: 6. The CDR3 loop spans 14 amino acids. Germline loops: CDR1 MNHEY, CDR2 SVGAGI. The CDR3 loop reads CASSMTGGNTEAFF. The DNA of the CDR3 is TGTGCCAGCAGTATGACAGGGGGGAATACTGAAGCTTTCTTT.

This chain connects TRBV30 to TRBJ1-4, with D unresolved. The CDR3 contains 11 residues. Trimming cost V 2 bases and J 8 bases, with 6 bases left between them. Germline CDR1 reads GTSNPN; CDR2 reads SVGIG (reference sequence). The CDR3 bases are TGTGCCTGGAGTAAGTGGGAAAAACTGTTTTTT. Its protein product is CAWSKWEKLFF.

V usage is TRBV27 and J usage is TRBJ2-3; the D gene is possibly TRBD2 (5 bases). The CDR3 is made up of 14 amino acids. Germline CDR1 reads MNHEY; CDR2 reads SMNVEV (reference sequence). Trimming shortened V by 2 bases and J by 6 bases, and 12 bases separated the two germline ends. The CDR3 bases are TGTGCCAGCAGTTTAGAAGGCGGGCATGATACGCAGTATTTT. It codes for CASSLEGGHDTQYF.

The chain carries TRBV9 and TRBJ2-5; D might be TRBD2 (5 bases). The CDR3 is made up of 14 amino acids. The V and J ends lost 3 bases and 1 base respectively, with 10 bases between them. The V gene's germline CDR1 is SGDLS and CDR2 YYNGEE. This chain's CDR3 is CASSAIGGQETQYF. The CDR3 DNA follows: TGTGCCAGCAGCGCCATAGGAGGCCAAGAGACCCAGTACTTC.

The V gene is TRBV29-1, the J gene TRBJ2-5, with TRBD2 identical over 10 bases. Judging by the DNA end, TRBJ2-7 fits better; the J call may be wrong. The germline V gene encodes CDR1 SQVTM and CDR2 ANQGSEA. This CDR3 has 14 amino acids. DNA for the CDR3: TGCAGCGTTGCGACTAGCGGGCTTTCCTACGAGCAGTACTTC. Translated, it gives CSVATSGLSYEQYF.

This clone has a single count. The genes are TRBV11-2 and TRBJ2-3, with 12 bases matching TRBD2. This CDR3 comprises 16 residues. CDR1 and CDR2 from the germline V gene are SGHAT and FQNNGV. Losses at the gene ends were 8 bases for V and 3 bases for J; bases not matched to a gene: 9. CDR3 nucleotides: TGTGCCAGCGCGAGACTAGCGGGAGTAGGTACAGATACGCAGTATTTT. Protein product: CASARLAGVGTDTQYF.

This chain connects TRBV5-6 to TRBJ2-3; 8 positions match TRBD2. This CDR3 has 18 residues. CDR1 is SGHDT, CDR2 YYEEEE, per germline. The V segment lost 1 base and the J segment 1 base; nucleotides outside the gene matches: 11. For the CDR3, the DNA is TGTGCCAGCAGCTTGTTAAGCGGGAGTCCCTCTGGCACAGATACGCAGTATTTT. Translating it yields CASSLLSGSPSGTDTQYF. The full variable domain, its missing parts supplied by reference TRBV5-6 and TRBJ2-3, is DAGVTQSPTHLIKTRGQQVTLRCSPKSGHDTVSWYQQALGQGPQFIFQYYEEEERQRGNFPDRFSGHQFPNYSSELNVNALLLGDSALYLCASSLLSGSPSGTDTQYFGPGTRLTVL.

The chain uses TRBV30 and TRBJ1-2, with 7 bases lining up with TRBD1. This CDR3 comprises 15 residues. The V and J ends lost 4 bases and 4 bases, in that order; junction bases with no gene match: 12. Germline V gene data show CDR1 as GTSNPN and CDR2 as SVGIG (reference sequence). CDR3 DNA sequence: TGTGCCTGGAAGGGAAAGGGGGCGCAGACCTATGGCTACACCTTC. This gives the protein CAWKGKGAQTYGYTF. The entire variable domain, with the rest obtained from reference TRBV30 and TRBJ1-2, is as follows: SQTIHQWPATLVQPVGSPLSLECTVEGTSNPNLYWYRQAAGRGLQLLFYSVGIGQISSEVPQNLSASRPQDRQFILSSKKLLLSDSGFYLCAWKGKGAQTYGYTFGSGTRLTVV.

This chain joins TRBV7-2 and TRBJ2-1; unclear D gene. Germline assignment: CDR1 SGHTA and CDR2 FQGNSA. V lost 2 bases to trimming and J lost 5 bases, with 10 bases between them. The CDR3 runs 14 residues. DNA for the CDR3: TGTGCCAGCAGCTTATTACTCCCACACAATGAGCAGTTCTTC. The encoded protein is CASSLLLPHNEQFF. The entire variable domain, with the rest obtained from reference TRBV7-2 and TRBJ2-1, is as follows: GAGVSQSPSNKVTEKGKDVELRCDPISGHTALYWYRQSLGQGLEFLIYFQGNSAPDKSGLPSDRFSAERTGGSVSTLTIQRTQQEDSAVYLCASSLLLPHNEQFFGPGTRLTVL.

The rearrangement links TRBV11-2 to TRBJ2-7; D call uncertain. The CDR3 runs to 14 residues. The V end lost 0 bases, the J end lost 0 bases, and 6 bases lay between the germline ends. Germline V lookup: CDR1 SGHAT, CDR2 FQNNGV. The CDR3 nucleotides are TGTGCCAGCAGCTTAGAGCGGTTCTCCTACGAGCAGTACTTC. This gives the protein CASSLERFSYEQYF. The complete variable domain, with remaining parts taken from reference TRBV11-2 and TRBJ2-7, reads EAGVAQSPRYKIIEKRQSVAFWCNPISGHATLYWYQQILGQGPKLLIQFQNNGVVDDSQLPKDRFSAERLKGVDSTLKIQPAKLEDSAVYLCASSLERFSYEQYFGPGTRLTVT.